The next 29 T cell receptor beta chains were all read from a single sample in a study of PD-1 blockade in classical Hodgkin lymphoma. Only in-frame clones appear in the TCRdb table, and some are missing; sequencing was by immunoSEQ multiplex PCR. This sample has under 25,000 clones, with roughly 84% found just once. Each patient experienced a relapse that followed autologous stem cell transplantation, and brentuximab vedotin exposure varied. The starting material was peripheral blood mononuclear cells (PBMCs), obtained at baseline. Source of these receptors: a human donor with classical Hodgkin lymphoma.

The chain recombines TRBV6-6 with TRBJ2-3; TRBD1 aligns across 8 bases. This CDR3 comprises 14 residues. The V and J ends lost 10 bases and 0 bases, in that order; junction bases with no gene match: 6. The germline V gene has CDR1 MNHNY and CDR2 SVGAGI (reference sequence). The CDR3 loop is CATQRTGSTDTQYF. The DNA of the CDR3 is TGTGCCACTCAAAGGACAGGGAGCACAGATACGCAGTATTTT.

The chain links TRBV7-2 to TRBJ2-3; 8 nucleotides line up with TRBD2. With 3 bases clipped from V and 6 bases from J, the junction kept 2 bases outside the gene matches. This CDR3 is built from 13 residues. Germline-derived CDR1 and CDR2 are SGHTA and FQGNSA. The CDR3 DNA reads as TGTGCCAGCAGCTTGCCTAGCGGGGATACGCAGTATTTT. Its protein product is CASSLPSGDTQYF.

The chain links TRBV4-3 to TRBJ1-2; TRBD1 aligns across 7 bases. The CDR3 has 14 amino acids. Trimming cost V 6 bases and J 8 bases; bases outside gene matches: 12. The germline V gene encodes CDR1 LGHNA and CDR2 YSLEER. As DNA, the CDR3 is TGCGCCAGCAGGTCGGACAGGCCTTTTGGGGGCTACACCTTC. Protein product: CASRSDRPFGGYTF.

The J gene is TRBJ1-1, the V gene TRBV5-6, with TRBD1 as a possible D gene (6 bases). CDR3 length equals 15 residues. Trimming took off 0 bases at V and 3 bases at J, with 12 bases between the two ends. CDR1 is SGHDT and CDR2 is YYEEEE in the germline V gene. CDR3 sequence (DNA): TGTGCCAGCAGCTTGGGAGGGGAGGGGGACACTGAAGCTTTCTTT. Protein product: CASSLGGEGDTEAFF.

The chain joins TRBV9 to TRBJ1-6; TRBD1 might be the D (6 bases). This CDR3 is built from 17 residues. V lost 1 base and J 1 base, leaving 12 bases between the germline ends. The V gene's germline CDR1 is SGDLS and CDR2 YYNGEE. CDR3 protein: CASSVTGSESYNSPLHF. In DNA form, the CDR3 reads TGTGCCAGCAGCGTAACAGGGTCTGAATCCTATAATTCACCCCTCCACTTT. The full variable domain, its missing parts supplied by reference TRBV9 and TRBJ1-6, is DSGVTQTPKHLITATGQRVTLRCSPRSGDLSVYWYQQSLDQGLQFLIQYYNGEERAKGNILERFSAQQFPDLHSELNLSSLELGDSALYFCASSVTGSESYNSPLHFGNGTRLTVT.

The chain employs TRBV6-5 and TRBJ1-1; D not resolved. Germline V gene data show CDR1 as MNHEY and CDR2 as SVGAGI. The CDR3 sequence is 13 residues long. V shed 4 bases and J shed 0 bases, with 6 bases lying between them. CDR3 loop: CASSSRLNTEAFF. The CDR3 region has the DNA TGTGCCAGCAGTTCCCGACTGAACACTGAAGCTTTCTTT.

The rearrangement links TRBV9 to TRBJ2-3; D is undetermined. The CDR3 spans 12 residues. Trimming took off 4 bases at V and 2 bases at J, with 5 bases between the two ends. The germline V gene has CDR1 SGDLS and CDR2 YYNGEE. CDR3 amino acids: CASSPNTDTQYF. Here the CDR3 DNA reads TGTGCCAGCAGCCCTAACACAGATACGCAGTATTTT.

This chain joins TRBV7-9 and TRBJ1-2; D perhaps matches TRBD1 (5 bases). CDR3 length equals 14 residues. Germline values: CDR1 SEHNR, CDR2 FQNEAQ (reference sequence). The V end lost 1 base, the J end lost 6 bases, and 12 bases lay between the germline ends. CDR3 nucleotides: TGTGCCAGCAGCTTAGAAGCAGGGCCCGATGGCTACACCTTC. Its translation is CASSLEAGPDGYTF.

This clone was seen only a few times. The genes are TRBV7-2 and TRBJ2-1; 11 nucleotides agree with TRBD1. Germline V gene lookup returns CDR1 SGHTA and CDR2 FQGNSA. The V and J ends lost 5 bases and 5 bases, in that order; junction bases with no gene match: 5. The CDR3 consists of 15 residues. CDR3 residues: CASSQDRGPNNEQFF. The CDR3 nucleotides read TGTGCCAGCAGCCAGGACAGGGGGCCCAACAATGAGCAGTTCTTC.

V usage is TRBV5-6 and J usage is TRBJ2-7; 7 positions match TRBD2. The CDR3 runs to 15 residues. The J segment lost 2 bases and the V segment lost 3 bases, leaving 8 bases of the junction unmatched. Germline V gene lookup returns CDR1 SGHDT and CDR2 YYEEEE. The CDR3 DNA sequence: TGTGCCAGCAGCTCCCGGGACTACGGCCCCTACGAGCAGTACTTC. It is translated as CASSSRDYGPYEQYF. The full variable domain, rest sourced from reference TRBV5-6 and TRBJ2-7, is DAGVTQSPTHLIKTRGQQVTLRCSPKSGHDTVSWYQQALGQGPQFIFQYYEEEERQRGNFPDRFSGHQFPNYSSELNVNALLLGDSALYLCASSSRDYGPYEQYFGPGTRLTVT.

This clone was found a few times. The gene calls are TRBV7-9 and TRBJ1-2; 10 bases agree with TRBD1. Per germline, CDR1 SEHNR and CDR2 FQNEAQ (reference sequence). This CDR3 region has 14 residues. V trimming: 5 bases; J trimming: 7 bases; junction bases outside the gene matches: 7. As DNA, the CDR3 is TGTGCCAGCAGCCACGACAGGGGGCGCGGTGGCTACACCTTC. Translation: CASSHDRGRGGYTF.

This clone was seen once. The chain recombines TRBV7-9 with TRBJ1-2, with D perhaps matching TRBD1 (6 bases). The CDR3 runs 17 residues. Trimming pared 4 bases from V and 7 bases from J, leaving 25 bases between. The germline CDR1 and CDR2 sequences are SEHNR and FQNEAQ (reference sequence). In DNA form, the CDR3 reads TGTGCCAGCAGCTCACACAAGGGACAAATCTTTGGTATTGGCTACACCTTC. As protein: CASSSHKGQIFGIGYTF.

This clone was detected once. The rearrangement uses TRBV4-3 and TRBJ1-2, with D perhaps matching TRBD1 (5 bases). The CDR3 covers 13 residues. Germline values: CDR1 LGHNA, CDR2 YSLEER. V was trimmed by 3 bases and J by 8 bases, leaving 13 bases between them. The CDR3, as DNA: TGCGCCAGCAGCCAGAATCGGGGGGAGGGCTACACCTTC. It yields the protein CASSQNRGEGYTF.

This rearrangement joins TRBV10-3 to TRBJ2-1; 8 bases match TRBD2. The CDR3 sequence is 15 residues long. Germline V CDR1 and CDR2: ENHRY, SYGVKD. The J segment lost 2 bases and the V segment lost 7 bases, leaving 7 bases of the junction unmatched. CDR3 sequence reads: CAINQAGETYNEQFF. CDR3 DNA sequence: TGTGCCATCAACCAAGCGGGGGAAACCTACAATGAGCAGTTCTTC.

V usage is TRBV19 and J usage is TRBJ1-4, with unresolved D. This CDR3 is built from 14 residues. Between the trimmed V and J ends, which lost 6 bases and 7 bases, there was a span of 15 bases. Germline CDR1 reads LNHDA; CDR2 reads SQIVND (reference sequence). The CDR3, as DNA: TGTGCCAGTAGGAACCCGGGAAGGCTTGAAAAACTGTTTTTT. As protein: CASRNPGRLEKLFF. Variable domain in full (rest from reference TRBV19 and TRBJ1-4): DGGITQSPKYLFRKEGQNVTLSCEQNLNHDAMYWYRQDPGQGLRLIYYSQIVNDFQKGDIAEGYSVSREKKESFPLTVTSAQKNPTAFYLCASRNPGRLEKLFFGSGTQLSVL.

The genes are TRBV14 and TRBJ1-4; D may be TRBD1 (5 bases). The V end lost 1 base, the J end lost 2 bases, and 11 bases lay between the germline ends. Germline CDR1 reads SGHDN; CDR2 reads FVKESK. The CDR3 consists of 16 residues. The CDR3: CASSQALWDTNEKLFF. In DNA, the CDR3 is TGTGCCAGCAGCCAAGCTTTATGGGACACTAATGAAAAACTGTTTTTT.

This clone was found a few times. DNA for the CDR3: TGTGCCAGCAGCCCGGGACTAGCGGGGTGGGAGACCCAGTACTTC. Residues: CASSPGLAGWETQYF. The chain links TRBV7-9 to TRBJ2-5; 13 bases line up with TRBD2. The V gene end was trimmed by 5 bases and the J gene end by 5 bases; junction bases not matched to a gene: 5. The CDR3 has 15 residues. CDR1 and CDR2 from the germline V gene are SEHNR and FQNEAQ (reference sequence).

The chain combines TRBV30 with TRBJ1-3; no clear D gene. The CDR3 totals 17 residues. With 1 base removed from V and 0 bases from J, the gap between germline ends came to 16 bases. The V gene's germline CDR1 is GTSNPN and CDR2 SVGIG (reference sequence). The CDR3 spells CAWSAHLLVDSGNTIYF. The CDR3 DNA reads TGTGCCTGGAGTGCCCACCTCTTAGTAGACTCTGGAAACACCATATATTTT.

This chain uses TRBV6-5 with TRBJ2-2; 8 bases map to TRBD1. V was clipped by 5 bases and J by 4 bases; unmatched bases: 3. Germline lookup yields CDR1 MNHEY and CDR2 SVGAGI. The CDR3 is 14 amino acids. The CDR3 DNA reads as TGTGCCAGCAGTGAGACAGGGGTCACCGGGGAGCTGTTTTTT. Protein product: CASSETGVTGELFF.

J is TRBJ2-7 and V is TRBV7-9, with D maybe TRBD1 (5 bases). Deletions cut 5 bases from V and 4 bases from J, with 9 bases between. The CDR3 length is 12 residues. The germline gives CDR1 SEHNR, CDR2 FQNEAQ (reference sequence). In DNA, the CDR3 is TGTGCCAGCAGCCCGGACATATACGAGCAGTACTTC. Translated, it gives CASSPDIYEQYF.

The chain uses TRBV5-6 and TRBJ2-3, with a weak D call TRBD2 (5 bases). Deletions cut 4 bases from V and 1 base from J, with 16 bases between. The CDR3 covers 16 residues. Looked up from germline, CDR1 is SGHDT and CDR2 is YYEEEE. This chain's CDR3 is CASSLYGGGRTDTQYF. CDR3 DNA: TGTGCCAGCAGCCTTTACGGTGGAGGCCGCACAGATACGCAGTATTTT.

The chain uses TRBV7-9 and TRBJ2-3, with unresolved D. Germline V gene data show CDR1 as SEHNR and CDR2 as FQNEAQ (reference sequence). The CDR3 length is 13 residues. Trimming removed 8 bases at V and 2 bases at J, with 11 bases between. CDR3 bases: TGTGCCAGCTGGATTGGGGACACAGATACGCAGTATTTT. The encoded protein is CASWIGDTDTQYF.

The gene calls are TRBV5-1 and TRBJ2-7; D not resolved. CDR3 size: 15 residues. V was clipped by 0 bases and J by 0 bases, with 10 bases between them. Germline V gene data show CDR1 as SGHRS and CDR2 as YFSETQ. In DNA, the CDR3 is TGCGCCAGCAGCTTGGTGTCAGAGAGCTCCTACGAGCAGTACTTC. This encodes CASSLVSESSYEQYF.

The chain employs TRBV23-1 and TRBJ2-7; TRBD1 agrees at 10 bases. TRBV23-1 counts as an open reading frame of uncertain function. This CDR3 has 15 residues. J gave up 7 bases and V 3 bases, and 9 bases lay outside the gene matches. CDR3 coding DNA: TGCGCCAGCAGTCACCCCGGGACAGGGGAATGGGAGCAGTACTTC. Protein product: CASSHPGTGEWEQYF.

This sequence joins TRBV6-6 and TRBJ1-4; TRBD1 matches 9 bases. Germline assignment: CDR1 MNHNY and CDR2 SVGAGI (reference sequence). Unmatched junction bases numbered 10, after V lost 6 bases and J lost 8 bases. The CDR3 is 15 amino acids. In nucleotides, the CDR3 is TGTGCCAGCAGCGCACCGGGACAGGGTCAAGAAAAACTGTTTTTT. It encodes CASSAPGQGQEKLFF.

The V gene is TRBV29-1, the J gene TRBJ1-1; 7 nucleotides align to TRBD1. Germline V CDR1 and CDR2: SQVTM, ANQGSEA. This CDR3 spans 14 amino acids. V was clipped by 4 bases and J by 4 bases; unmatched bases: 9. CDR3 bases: TGCAGCGTTGGAGGGGGCGAAGTCCCCACTGAAGCTTTCTTT. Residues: CSVGGGEVPTEAFF. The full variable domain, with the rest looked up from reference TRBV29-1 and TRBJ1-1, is SAVISQKPSRDICQRGTSLTIQCQVDSQVTMMFWYRQQPGQSLTLIATANQGSEATYESGFVIDKFPISRPNLTFSTLTVSNMSPEDSSIYLCSVGGGEVPTEAFFGQGTRLTVV.

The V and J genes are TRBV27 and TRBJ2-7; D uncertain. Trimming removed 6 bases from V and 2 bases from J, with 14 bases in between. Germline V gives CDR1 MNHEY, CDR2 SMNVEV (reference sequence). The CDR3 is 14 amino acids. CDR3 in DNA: TGTGCCAGCAGCAAACACACCGGGCCCTACGAGCAGTACTTC. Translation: CASSKHTGPYEQYF.

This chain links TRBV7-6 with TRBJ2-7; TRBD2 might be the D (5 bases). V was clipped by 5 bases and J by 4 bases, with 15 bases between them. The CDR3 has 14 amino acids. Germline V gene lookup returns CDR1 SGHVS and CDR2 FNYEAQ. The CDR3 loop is CASSGYGNGYEQYF. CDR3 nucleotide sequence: TGTGCCAGCAGCGGGTACGGGAATGGGTACGAGCAGTACTTC. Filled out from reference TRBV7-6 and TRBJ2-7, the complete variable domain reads GAGVSQSPRYKVTKRGQDVALRCDPISGHVSLYWYRQALGQGPEFLTYFNYEAQQDKSGLPNDRFSAERPEGSISTLTIQRTEQRDSAMYRCASSGYGNGYEQYFGPGTRLTVT.

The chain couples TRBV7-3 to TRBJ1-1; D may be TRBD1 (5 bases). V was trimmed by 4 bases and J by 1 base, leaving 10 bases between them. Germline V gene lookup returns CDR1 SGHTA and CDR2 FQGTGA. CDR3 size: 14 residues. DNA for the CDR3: TGTGCCAGCAGCTCCAGTGGGGCGAACACTGAAGCTTTCTTT. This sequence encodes CASSSSGANTEAFF.